This T cell receptor beta chain was found in a study of blood T cell repertoires in COVID-19. About the study: Researchers got acute and convalescent COVID-19 samples from the United States, Italy and Spain.

Donors were grouped by their self-reported clinical history. Cohort 3 recovery required two negative PCRs, clearance, or symptom resolution. The CDR3 contains 14 residues. In germline, CDR1 is SGHNT, CDR2 YENEEA. After removal of 5 bases from V and 2 bases from J, the junction contained 5 bases not matched to a gene. Measured with immunoSEQ multiplex PCR; TCRdb has only the in-frame clones, and not every one. This repertoire shows 250,000 to 350,000 clones, 70% to 90% found once; its top ten account for about 9.4%. The sequence was obtained from a woman aged 18-29 years who had recovered from COVID-19. Sequencing input: PBMCs or T cells enriched from blood (not recorded which). The chain carries TRBV11-3 and TRBJ2-7; TRBD1 aligns across 8 bases. CDR3 in amino acids: CASSATGAAYEQYF. Here the CDR3 DNA reads TGTGCCAGCAGCGCGACAGGGGCTGCCTACGAGCAGTACTTC.